This TCR beta chain is from a study of T cells in Graves' hyperthyroidism and ophthalmopathy. Using RNA transcripts as the source, TCR beta CDR3 regions were amplified. Primed by the HTBI set, a first-round RT-PCR was run on the TCR CDR3. MiXCR, applied by TCRdb to the multiplex PCR reads, yields one record per CDR3 protein. The sample holds around 490,000 distinct CDR3 sequences, 20% seen once. This clonotype was recorded many times. Its antigen is as yet unknown. A patient was excluded if there was uncontrolled infection, other autoimmune disease, pregnancy or lactation. Germline CDR1 reads DFQATT; CDR2 reads SNEGSKA (reference sequence). The ends were cut back, 3 bases at V and 2 bases at J, with 11 bases in the middle. The CDR3 contains 13 residues. Findings and caveats of the study: Ophthalmopathy and stable hyperthyroidism were told apart by a 13 V-J model.

The chain joins TRBV20-1 to TRBJ2-7, with D unresolved. This clonotype was sampled from a man aged 40-49 years with Graves' ophthalmopathy. Sequencing was done on a sample of blood. CDR3: CSARRPGAYEQYF. The CDR3 region has the DNA TGCAGTGCTAGGCGGCCAGGTGCCTACGAGCAGTACTTC.